This TCR beta chain emerged from a study of PD-1 blockade in classical Hodgkin lymphoma. Looking at the study overall: Once every 2 weeks, patients received intravenous nivolumab at 3 mg/kg. Broader study findings: Complete responders showed a baseline diversity that resembled the diversity of newly diagnosed patients. Possibly reflecting disease activity or prior therapy, repertoire differences have causes that remain undefined. Diversity in CD4+ TCRs, unlike that measured in CD8+ TCRs, had risen significantly by C4D1.

Trimming stripped 2 bases from V and 4 bases from J, with 12 bases between. The CDR3 covers 14 residues. Germline loops: CDR1 ENHRY, CDR2 SYGVKD. About this clone itself: Its antigen is not identified.

Each patient's relapse followed autologous stem cell transplantation, and brentuximab vedotin exposure varied. Profiled with immunoSEQ multiplex PCR; TCRdb holds only in-frame clones, not every one. The sample yields about 98,000 clones, around 81% seen once. The sequence derives from a human donor with classical Hodgkin lymphoma. This rearrangement joins TRBV10-3 to TRBJ2-7; D may be TRBD1 (6 bases). Here the sequenced sample was peripheral blood mononuclear cells (PBMCs), taken before the second cycle of nivolumab. CDR3 protein: CAISERTDSYEQYF. CDR3 in DNA: TGTGCCATCAGTGAGCGGACGGACAGTTACGAGCAGTACTTC.